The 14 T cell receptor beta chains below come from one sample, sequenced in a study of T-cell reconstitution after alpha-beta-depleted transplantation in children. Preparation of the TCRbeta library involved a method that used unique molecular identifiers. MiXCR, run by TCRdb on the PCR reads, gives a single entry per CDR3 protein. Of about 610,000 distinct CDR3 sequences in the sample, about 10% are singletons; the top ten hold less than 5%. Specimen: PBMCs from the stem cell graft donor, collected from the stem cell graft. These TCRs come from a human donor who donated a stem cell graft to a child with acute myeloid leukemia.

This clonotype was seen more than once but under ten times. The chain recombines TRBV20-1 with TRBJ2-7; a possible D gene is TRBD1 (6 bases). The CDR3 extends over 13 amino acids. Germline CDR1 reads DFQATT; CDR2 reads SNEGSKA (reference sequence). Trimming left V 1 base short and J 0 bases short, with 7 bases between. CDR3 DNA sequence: TGCAGTGCTAGAGGGGACAACTCCTACGAGCAGTACTTC. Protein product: CSARGDNSYEQYF.

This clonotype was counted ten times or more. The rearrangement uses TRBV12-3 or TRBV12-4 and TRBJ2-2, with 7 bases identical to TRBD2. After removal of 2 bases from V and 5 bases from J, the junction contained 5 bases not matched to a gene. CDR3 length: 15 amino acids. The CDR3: CASSLRGEGTGELFF. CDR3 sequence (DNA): TGTGCCAGCAGTTTAAGAGGGGAGGGGACCGGGGAGCTGTTTTTT.

CDR3 residues: CASRFRTGGGSLNTEAFF. CDR3 coding DNA: TGTGCCAGCAGATTCCGGACAGGGGGCGGATCCCTGAACACTGAAGCTTTCTTT. The V gene is TRBV27, the J gene TRBJ1-1; 11 bases match TRBD1. V lost 6 bases, J lost 0 bases, and 12 bases stayed unmatched. The CDR3 is made up of 18 amino acids. Looked up from germline, CDR1 is MNHEY and CDR2 is SMNVEV (reference sequence).

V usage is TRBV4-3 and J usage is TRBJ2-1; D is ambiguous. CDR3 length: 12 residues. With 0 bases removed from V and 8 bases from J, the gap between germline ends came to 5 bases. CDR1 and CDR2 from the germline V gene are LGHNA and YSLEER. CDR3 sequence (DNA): TGCGCCAGCAGCCAAGATACCTATGAGCAGTTCTTC. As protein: CASSQDTYEQFF.

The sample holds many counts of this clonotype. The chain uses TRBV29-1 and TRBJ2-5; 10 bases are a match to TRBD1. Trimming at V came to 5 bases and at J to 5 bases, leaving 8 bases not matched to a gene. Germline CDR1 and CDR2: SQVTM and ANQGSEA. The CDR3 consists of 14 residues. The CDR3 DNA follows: TGCAGCGTTCCCGGGACAGGGGTTGTGGAGACCCAGTACTTC. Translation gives CSVPGTGVVETQYF.

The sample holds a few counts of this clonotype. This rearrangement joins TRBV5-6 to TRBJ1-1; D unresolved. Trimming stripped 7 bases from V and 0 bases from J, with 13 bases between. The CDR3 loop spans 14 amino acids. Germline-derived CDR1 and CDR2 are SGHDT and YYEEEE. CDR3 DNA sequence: TGTGCCAGCGGCAGAGGGTGGATGAACACTGAAGCTTTCTTT. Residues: CASGRGWMNTEAFF.

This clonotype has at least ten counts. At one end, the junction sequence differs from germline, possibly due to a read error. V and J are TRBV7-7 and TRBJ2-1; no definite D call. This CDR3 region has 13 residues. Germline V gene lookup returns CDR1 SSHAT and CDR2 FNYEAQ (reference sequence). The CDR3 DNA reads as TGTGCTAGCAGCCTGGACCACCACAATGAGCAGTTCTTC. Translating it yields CASSLDHHNEQFF.

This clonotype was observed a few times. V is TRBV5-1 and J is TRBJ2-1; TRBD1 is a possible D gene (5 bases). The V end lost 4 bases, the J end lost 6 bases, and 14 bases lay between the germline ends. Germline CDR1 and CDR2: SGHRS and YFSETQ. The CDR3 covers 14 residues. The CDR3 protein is CASSTGKSTNEQFF. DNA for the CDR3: TGCGCCAGCAGCACAGGCAAGAGTACCAATGAGCAGTTCTTC.

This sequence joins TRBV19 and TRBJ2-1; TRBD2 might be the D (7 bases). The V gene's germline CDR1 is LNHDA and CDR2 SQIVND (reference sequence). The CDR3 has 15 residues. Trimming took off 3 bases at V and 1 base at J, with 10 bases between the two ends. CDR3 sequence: CASSMRGGSYNEQFF. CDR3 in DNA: TGTGCCAGTAGTATGAGGGGGGGGTCCTACAATGAGCAGTTCTTC.

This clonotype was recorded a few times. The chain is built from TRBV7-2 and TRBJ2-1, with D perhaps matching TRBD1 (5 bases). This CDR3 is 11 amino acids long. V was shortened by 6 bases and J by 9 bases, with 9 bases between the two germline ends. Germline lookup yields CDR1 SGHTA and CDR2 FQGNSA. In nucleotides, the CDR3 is TGTGCCAGCAGGGGGCGGAGTGAGCAGTTCTTC. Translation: CASRGRSEQFF.

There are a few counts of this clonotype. The chain's CDR3 is CATSDSGTEAFF. The CDR3 DNA follows: TGTGCCACCAGTGATTCTGGGACTGAAGCTTTCTTT. The rearrangement joins TRBV24-1 to TRBJ1-1; D call uncertain. The CDR3 consists of 12 residues. V was shortened by 2 bases and J by 5 bases, with 5 bases between the two germline ends. Germline-derived CDR1 and CDR2 are KGHDR and SFDVKD.

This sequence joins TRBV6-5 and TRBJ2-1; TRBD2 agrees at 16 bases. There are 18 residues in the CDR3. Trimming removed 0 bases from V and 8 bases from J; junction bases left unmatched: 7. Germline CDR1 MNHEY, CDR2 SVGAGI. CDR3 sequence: CASSYSGTSGRATHEQFF. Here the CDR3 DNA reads TGTGCCAGCAGTTACTCAGGGACTAGCGGGAGGGCGACCCATGAGCAGTTCTTC.

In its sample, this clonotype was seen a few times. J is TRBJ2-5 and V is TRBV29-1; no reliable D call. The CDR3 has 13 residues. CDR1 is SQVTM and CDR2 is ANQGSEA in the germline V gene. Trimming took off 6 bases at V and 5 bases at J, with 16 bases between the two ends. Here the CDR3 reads CSVPSRLQETQYF. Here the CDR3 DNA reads TGCAGCGTCCCCTCGAGACTTCAGGAGACCCAGTACTTC.

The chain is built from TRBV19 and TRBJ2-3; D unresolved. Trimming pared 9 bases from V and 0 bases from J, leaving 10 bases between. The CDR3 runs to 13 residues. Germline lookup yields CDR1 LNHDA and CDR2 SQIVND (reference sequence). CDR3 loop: CASTWGSTDTQYF. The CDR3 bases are TGTGCCAGCACGTGGGGAAGCACAGATACGCAGTATTTT.